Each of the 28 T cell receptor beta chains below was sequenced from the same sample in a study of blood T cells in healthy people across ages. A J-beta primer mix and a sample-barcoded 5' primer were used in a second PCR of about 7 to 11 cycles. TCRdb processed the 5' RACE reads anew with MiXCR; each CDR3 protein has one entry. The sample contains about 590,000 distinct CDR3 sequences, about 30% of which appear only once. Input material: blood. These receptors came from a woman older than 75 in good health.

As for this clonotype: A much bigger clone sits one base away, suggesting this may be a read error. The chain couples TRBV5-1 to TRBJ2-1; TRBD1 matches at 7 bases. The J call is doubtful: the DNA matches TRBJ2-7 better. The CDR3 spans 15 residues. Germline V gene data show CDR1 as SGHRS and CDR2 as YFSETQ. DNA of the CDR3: TGCGCCAGCGGCCGACAGGGAGTAACCTACAATGAGCAGTACTTC. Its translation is CASGRQGVTYNEQYF.

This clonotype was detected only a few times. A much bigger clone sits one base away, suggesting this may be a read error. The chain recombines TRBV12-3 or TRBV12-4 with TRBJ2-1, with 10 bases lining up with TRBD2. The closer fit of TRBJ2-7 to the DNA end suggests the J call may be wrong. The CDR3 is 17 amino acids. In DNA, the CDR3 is TGTGCCAGCAGTGCATCTAGCGGGGGTCGGTCCTACAATGAGCAGTACTTC. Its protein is CASSASSGGRSYNEQYF.

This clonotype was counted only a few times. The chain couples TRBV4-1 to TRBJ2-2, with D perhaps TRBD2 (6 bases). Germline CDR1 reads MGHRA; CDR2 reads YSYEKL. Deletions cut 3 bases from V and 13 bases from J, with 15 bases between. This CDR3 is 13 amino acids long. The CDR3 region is CASSHPGRGSLFF. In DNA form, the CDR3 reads TGCGCCAGCAGCCATCCGGGACGGGGGTCGCTGTTTTTT.

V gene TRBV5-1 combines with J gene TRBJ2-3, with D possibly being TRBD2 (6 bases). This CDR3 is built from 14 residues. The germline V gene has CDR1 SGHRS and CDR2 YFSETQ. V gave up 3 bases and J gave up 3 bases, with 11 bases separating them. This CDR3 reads CASSWGERTDTQYF. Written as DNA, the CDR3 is TGCGCCAGCAGCTGGGGGGAAAGGACAGATACGCAGTATTTT.

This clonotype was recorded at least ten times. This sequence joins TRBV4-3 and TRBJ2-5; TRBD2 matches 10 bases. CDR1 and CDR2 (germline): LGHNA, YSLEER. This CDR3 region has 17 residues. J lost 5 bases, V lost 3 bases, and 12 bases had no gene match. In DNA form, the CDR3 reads TGCGCCAGCAGCCAGGCCCCCCCGAGCGGGGGGGCGGAGACCCAGTACTTC. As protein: CASSQAPPSGGAETQYF.

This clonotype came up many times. CDR3 nucleotide sequence: TGTGCCAGCAGTTCGGCCCTGAACACCGGGGAGCTGTTTTTT. Translation: CASSSALNTGELFF. The chain employs TRBV6-2 or TRBV6-3 and TRBJ2-2; D is unclear. The CDR3 contains 14 residues. V shed 4 bases and J shed 1 base, with 7 bases lying between them. CDR1 and CDR2 (germline): MNHEY, SVGEGT.

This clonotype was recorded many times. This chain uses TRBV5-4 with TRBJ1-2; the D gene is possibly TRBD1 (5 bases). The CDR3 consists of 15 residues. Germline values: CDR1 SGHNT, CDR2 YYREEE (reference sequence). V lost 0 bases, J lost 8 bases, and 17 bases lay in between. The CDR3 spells CASSLGDHGRDGYTF. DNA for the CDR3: TGTGCCAGCAGCTTGGGGGACCACGGGAGGGACGGCTACACCTTC.

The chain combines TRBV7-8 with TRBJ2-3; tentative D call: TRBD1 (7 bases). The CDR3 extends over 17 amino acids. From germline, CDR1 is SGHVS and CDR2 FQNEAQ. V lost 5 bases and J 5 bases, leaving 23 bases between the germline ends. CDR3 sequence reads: CASSPLEGASGIDTQYF. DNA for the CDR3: TGTGCCAGCAGCCCGCTGGAGGGGGCCTCGGGCATAGATACGCAGTATTTT.

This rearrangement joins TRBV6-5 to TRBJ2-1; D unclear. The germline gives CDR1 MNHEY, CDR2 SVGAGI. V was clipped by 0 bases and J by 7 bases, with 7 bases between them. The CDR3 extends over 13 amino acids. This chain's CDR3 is CASSYSNRNEQFF. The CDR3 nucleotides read TGTGCCAGCAGTTACTCAAACCGGAATGAGCAGTTCTTC.

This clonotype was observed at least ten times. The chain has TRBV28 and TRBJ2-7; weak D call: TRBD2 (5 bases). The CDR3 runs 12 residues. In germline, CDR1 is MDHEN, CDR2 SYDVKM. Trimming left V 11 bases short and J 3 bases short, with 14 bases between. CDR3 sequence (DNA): TGTGCCTTGAGAGGGCGTTACTACGAGCAGTACTTC. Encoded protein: CALRGRYYEQYF.

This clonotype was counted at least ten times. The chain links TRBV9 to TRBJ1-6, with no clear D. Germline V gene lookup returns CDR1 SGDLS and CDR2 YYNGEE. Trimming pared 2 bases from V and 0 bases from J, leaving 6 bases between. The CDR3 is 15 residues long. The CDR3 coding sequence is TGTGCCAGCAGCGTCGATAGCTCCTATAATTCACCCCTCCACTTT. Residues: CASSVDSSYNSPLHF.

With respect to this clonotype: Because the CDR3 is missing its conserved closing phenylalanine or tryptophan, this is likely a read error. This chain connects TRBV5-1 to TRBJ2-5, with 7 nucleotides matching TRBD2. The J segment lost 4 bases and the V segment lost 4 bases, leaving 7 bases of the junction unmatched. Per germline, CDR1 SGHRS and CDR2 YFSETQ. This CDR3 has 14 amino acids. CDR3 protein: CASSPGLVGETQYN. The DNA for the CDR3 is TGCGCCAGCAGCCCCGGACTAGTCGGAGAGACCCAGTACAAC.

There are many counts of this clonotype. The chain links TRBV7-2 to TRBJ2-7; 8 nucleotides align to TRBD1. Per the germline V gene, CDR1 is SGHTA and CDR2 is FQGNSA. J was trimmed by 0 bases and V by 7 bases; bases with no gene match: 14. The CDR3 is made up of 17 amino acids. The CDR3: CASTQTGTGYSSYEQYF. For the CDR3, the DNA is TGTGCCAGCACCCAGACCGGGACAGGCTATAGCTCCTACGAGCAGTACTTC.

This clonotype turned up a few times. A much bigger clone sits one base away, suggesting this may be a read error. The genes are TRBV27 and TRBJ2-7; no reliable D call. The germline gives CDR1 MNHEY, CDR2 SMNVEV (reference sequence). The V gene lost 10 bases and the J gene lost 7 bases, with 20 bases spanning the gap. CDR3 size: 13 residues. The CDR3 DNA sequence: TGTGCCACCCAGGAGTGGAACGACAATGAGCAGTACTTC. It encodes CATQEWNDNEQYF.

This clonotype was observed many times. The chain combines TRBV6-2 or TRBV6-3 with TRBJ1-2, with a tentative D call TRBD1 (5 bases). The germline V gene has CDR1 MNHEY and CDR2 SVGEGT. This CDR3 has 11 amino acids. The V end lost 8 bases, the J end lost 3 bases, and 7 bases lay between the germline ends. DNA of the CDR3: TGTGCCAGCGCCAGGGACTATGGCTACACCTTC. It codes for CASARDYGYTF.

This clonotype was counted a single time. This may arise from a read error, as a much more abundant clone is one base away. The CDR3 DNA reads as TGTGCCACCAGGAAGAACGGGGGTGCTGAGCAGTTCTTC. Translating it yields CATRKNGGAEQFF. The gene calls are TRBV24-1 and TRBJ2-1, with D tentatively TRBD2 (6 bases). Per the germline V gene, CDR1 is KGHDR and CDR2 is SFDVKD. The CDR3 runs to 13 residues. V was clipped by 7 bases and J by 9 bases, with 15 bases between them.

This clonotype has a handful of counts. CDR3 in amino acids: CATSSSPEAQETQYF. In DNA, the CDR3 is TGTGCCACCAGCAGCTCCCCAGAGGCGCAAGAGACCCAGTACTTC. This chain links TRBV15 with TRBJ2-5; no reliable D call. The CDR3 is 15 amino acids. Germline V CDR1 and CDR2: LNHNV, YYDKDF (reference sequence). V was clipped by 3 bases and J by 2 bases, with 13 bases between them.

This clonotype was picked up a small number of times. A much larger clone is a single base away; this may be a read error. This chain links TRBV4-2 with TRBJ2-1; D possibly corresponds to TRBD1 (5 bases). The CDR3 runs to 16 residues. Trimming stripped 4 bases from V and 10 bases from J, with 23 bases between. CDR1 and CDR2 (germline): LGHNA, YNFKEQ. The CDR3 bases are TGTGCCAGCAGCCTAGGGGTAGGGAAAAGCTCCTACGAGCAGTTCTTC. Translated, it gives CASSLGVGKSSYEQFF.

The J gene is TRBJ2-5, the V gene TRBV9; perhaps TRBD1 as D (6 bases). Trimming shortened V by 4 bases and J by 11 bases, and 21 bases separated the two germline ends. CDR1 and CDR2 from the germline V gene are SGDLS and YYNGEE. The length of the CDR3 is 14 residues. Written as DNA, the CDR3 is TGTGCCAGCAGCCCCCTCACCTGGGACAATGAGCAGTACTTC. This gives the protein CASSPLTWDNEQYF.

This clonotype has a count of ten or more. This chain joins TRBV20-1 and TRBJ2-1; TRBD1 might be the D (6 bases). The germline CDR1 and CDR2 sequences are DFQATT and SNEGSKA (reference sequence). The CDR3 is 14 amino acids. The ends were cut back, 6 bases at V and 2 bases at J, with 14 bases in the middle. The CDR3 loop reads CSARQGPTYNEQFF. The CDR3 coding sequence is TGCAGTGCCAGGCAGGGGCCGACCTACAATGAGCAGTTCTTC.

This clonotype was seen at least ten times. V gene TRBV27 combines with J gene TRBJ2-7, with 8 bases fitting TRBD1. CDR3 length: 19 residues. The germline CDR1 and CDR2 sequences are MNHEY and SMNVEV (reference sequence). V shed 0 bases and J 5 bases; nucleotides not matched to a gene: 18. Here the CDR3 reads CASSLSNFGRGRRDNEQYF. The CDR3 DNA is TGTGCCAGCAGTTTATCGAATTTTGGCAGGGGGCGCCGGGACAACGAGCAGTACTTC.

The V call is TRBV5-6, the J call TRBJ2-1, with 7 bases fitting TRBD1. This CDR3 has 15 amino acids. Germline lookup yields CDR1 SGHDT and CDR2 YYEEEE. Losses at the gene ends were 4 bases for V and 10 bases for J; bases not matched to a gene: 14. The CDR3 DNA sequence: TGTGCCAGCAGCCTGGGACAGTTCATTACCGGGGAGCAGTTCTTC. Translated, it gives CASSLGQFITGEQFF.

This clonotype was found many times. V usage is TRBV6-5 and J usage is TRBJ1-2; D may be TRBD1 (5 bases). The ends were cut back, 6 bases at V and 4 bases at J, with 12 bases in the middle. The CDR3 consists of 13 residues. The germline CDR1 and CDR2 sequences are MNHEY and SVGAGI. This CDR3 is CASSYDGTYGYTF. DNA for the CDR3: TGTGCCAGCAGCTACGACGGGACCTATGGCTACACCTTC.

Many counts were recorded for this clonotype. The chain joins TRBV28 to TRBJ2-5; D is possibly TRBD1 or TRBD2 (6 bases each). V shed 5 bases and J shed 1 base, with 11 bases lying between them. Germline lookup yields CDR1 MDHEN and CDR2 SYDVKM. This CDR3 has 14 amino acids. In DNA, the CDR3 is TGTGCCAGCAGTACGAGGGGGGTCCAAGAGACCCAGTACTTC. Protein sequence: CASSTRGVQETQYF. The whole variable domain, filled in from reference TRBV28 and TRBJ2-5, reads DVKVTQSSRYLVKRTGEKVFLECVQDMDHENMFWYRQDPGLGLRLIYFSYDVKMKEKGDIPEGYSVSREKKERFSLILESASTNQTSMYLCASSTRGVQETQYFGPGTRLLVL.

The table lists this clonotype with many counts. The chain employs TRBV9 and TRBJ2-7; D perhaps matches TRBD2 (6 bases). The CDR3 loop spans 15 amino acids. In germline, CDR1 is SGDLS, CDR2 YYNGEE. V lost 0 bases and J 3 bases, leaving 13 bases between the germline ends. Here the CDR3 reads CASSVGEDILYEQYF. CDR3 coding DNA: TGTGCCAGCAGCGTAGGGGAGGACATCCTCTACGAGCAGTACTTC.

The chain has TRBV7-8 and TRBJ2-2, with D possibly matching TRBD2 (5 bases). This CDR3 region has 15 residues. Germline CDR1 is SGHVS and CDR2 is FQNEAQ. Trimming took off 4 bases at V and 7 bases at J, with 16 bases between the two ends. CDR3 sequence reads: CASSSTGVAGGELFF. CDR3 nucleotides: TGTGCCAGCAGCTCAACCGGGGTGGCGGGCGGGGAGCTGTTTTTT.

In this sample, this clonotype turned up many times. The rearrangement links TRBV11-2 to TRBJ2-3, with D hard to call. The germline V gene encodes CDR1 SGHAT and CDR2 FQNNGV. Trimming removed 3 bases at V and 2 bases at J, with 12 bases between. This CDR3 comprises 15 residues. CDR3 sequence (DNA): TGTGCCAGCAGCTTCCGGGCCCCGGTCACAGATACGCAGTATTTT. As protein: CASSFRAPVTDTQYF.

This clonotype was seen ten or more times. CDR3 sequence reads: CAISLGVKDNEQFF. CDR3 nucleotides: TGTGCCATCAGCCTCGGGGTCAAGGACAATGAGCAGTTCTTC. This chain links TRBV10-3 with TRBJ2-1, with D perhaps matching TRBD2 (5 bases). V gave up 6 bases and J gave up 5 bases, with 14 bases separating them. Germline CDR1 ENHRY, CDR2 SYGVKD. CDR3 length: 14 amino acids.